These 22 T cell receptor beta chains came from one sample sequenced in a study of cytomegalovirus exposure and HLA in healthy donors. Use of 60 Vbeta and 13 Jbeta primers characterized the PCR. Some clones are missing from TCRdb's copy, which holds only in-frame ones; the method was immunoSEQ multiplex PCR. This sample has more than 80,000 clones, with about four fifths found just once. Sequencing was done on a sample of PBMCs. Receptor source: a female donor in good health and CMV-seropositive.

The CDR3 DNA reads TGTGCCAGCAGTTACTCGCCGGGTCGGAACACTGAAGCTTTCTTT. Translated: CASSYSPGRNTEAFF. The genes are TRBV6-6 and TRBJ1-1; D uncertain. Trimming took off 0 bases at V and 1 base at J, with 9 bases between the two ends. The CDR3 has 15 residues. CDR1 and CDR2 from the germline V gene are MNHNY and SVGAGI (reference sequence).

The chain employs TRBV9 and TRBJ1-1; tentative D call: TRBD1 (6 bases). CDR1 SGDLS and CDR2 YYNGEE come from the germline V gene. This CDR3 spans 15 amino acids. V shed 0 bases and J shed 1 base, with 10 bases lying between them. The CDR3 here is CASSVAGGPNTEAFF. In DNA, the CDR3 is TGTGCCAGCAGCGTAGCTGGGGGCCCGAACACTGAAGCTTTCTTT.

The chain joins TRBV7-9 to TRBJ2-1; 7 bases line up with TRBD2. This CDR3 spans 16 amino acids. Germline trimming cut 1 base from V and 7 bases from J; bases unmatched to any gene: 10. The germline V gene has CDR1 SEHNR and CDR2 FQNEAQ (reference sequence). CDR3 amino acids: CASSLGGGGELNEQFF. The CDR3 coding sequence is TGTGCCAGCAGCTTAGGTGGCGGGGGAGAGCTGAATGAGCAGTTCTTC.

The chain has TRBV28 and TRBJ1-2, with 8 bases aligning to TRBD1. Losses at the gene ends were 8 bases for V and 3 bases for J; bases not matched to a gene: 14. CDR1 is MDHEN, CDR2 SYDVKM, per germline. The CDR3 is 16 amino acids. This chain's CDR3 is CASQGASNTIYYGYTF. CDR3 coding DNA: TGTGCCAGCCAGGGGGCCTCGAATACGATTTACTATGGCTACACCTTC.

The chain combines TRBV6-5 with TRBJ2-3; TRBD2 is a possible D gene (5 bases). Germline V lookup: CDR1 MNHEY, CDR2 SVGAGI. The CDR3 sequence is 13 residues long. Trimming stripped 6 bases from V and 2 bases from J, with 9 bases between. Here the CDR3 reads CASRLDTTDTQYF. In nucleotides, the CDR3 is TGTGCCAGCAGACTAGACACCACAGATACGCAGTATTTT.

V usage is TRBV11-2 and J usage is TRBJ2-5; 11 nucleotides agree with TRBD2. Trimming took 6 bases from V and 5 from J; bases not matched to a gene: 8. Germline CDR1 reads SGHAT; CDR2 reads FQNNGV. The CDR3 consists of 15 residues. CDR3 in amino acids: CASRSLAGGSETQYF. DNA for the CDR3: TGTGCCAGCAGGTCTCTAGCGGGGGGCTCTGAGACCCAGTACTTC.

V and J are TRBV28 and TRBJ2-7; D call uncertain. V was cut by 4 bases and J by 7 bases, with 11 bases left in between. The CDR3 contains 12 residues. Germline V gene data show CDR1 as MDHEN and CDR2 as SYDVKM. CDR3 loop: CASSSYPEEQYF. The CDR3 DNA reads TGTGCCAGCAGTTCGTACCCGGAGGAGCAGTACTTC.

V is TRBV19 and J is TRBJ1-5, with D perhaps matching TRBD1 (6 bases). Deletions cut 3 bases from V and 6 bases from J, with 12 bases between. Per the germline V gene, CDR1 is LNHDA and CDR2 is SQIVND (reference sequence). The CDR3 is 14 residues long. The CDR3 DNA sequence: TGTGCCAGTAGTATTTCGGGGGGCGGTCAGCCCCAGCATTTT. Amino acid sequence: CASSISGGGQPQHF.

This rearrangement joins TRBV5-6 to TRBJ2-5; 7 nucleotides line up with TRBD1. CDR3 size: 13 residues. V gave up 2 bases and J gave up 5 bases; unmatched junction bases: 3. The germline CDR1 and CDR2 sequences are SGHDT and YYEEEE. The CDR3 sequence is CASSFRGTETQYF. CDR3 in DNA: TGTGCCAGCAGCTTCAGGGGGACGGAGACCCAGTACTTC.

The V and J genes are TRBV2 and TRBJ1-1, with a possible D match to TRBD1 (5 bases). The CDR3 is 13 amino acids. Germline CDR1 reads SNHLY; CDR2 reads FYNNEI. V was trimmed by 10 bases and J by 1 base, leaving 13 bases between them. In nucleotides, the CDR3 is TGTGCCACCCCCCCCAGGGCGAACACTGAAGCTTTCTTT. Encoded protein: CATPPRANTEAFF.

CDR3 in DNA: TGTGCCAGCAGTTCACCCCAGGGTTTGGAAAAACTGTTTTTT. Amino acids: CASSSPQGLEKLFF. The chain combines TRBV7-9 with TRBJ1-4, with D possibly being TRBD1 (5 bases). Germline CDR1 is SEHNR and CDR2 is FQNEAQ (reference sequence). V lost 6 bases to trimming and J lost 8 bases, with 16 bases between them. This CDR3 comprises 14 residues.

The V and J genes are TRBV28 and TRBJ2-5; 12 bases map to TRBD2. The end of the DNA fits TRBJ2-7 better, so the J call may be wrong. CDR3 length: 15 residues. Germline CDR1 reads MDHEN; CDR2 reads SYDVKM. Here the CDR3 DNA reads TGTGCCAGCAGTTTACCGGGACTAGCGGGTTACGAGCAGTACTTC. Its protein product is CASSLPGLAGYEQYF.

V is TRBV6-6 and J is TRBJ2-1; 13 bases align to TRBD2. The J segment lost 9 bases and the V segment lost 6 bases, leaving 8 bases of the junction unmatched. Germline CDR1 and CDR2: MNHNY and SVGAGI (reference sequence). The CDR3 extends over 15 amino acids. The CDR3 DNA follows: TGTGCCAGCAGGTCATGGACTAGCGGGAGCTGTGAGCAGTTCTTC. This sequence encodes CASRSWTSGSCEQFF.

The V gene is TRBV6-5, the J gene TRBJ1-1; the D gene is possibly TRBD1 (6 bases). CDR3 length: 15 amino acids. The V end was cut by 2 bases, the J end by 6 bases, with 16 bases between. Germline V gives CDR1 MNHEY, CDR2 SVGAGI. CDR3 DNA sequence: TGTGCCAGCAGTTACAACGGACAGTTCAGCGCTGAAGCTTTCTTT. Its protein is CASSYNGQFSAEAFF.

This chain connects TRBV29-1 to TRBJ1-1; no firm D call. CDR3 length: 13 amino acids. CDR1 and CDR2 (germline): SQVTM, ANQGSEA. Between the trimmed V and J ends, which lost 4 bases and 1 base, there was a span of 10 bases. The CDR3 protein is CSVVTAQNTEAFF. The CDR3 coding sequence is TGCAGCGTTGTTACAGCTCAGAACACTGAAGCTTTCTTT.

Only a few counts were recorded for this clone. This chain's CDR3 is CASSREAFIDQETQYF. The CDR3 coding sequence is TGTGCCAGCAGCCGAGAGGCCTTCATCGACCAAGAGACCCAGTACTTC. The genes are TRBV5-5 and TRBJ2-5; D ambiguous. This CDR3 spans 16 amino acids. The germline V gene encodes CDR1 SGHKS and CDR2 YYEKEE (reference sequence). Trimming shortened V by 4 bases and J by 0 bases, and 16 bases separated the two germline ends.

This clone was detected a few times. The CDR3 is CASSDVGPMGAFF. CDR3 sequence (DNA): TGCGCCAGCAGCGACGTGGGCCCCATGGGAGCTTTCTTT. The chain is built from TRBV10-1 and TRBJ1-1; unclear D gene. There are 13 residues in the CDR3. Trimming stripped 6 bases from V and 10 bases from J, with 18 bases between. CDR1 and CDR2 from the germline V gene are WNHNN and SYGVQD (reference sequence).

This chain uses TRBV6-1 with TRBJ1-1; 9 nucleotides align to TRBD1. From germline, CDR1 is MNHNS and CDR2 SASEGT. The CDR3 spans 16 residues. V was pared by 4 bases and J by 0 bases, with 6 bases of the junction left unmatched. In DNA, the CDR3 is TGTGCCAGCAGTGCATGGGACAGGGCTGTGAACACTGAAGCTTTCTTT. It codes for CASSAWDRAVNTEAFF.

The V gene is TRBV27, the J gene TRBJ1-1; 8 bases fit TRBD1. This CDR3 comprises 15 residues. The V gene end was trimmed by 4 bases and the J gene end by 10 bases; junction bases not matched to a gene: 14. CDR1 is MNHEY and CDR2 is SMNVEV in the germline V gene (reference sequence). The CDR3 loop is CASSSWVRGPSGAFF. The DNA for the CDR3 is TGTGCCAGCAGTTCCTGGGTCAGGGGGCCTTCGGGAGCTTTCTTT.

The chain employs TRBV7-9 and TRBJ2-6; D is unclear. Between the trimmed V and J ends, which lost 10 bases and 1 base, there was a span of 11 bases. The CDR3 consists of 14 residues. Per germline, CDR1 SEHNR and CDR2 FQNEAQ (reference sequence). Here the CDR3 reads CAIKTESGANVLTF. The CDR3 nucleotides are TGTGCCATAAAAACAGAGTCTGGGGCCAACGTCCTGACTTTC.

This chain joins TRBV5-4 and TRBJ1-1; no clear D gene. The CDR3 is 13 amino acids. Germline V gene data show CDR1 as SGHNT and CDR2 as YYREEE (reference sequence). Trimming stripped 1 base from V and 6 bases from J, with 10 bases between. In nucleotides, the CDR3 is TGTGCCAGCAGCTTGAGAGATTCTGCTGAAGCTTTCTTT. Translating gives CASSLRDSAEAFF.

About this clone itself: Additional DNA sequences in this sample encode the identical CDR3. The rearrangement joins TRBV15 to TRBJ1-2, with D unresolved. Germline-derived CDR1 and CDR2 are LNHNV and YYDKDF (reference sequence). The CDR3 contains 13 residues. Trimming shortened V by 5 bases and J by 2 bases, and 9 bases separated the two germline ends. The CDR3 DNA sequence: TGTGCCACCAGCCCAGGCCAAAACTATGGCTACACCTTC. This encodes CATSPGQNYGYTF.